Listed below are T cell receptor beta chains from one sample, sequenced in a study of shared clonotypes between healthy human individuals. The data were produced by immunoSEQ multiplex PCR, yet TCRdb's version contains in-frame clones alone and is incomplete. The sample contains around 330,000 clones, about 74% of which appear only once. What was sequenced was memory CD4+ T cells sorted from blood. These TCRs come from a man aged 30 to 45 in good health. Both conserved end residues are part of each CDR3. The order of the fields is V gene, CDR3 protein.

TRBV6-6	CASSWDKYTDTQYF
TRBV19	CASTSGRAGETQYF
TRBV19	CASSIDASGRAGEQYF
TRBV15	CATSSLVSYEQYF
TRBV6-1	CATHRVGEQFF
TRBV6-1	CASSEPEEQFF
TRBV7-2	CASSSSGLASYEQYF
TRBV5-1	CASSGASGTETQYF
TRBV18	CASSLFGRGTSYNEQFF
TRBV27	CASSLGQGIRVNYGYTF
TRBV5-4	CASSLVAGAIYEQYF
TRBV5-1	CASSSGGRAYNEQFF
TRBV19	CASSMRAGENTGELFF
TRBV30	CAWSKLAGGGDTQYF
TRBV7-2	CASSLGVNQETQYF
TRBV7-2	CASSLASTGYQPQHF
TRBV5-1	CASSAGPGQGAYEQYF
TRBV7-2	CASSSYYEQYF
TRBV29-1	CSVEEWREGRTDTQYF
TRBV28	CASSQYGYTF
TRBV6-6	CASSFRGTSPNEQFF
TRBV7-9	CASSLGLAGDADTQYF
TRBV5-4	CASSLKREAYEQYF
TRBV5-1	CASSSRSNEQYF
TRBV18	CASSPGQGANTEAFF
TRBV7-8	CASSSSVASGRFPYEQYF
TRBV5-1	CASSLARSSSPRDEQFF
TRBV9	CASSPDPFNEKLFF
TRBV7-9	CASSPQGGENEKLFF
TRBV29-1	CSVLRQDTREAFF
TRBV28	CATRTSGQNYGYTF
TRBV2	CASSVAGQGEQFF
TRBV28	CASSPNAGSRSYEQYF
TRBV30	CAWSRGTTGELFF
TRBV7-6	CASSRGAGTSTDTQYF
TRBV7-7	CASSLSGGSREQFF
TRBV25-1	CASSEVRLAGVTETQYF
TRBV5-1	CASSFGGKEGYTF
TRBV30	CAWSVTNYEQYF
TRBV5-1	CASSPDGNEQFF
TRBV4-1	CASSQDGAVVKLFF
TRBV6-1	CASTERGAGADTQYF
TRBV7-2	CASSLDRRTGELFF
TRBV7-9	CASRTNWRPGQGEDYEQYF
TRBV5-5	CASSLIRGPDTQYF
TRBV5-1	CASSFLPSTGELFF